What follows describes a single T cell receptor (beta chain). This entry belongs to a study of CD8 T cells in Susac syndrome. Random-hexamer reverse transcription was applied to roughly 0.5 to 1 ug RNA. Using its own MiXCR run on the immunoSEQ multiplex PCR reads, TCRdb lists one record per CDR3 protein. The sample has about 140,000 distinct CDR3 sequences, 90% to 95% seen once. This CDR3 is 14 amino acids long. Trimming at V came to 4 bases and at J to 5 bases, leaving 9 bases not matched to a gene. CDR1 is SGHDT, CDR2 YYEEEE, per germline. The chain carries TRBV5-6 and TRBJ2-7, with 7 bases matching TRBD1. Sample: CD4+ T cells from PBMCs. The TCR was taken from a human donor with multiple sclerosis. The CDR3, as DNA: TGTGCCAGCAGCCGCCGACAGGGTCGGGACGAGCAGTACTTC. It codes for CASSRRQGRDEQYF.